The 5 T cell receptor beta chains below come from one sample, sequenced in a study of CD8 T cells in Susac syndrome. Random hexamers served to reverse transcribe about 0.45 to 1 ug RNA. MiXCR, applied by TCRdb to the immunoSEQ multiplex PCR reads, yields one record per CDR3 protein. This table holds 170,000 or so distinct CDR3 sequences, around 94% found once. Input material: CD4+ T cells from PBMCs. These receptor sequences come from a human donor with Susac syndrome.

This clonotype was detected only a few times. The chain combines TRBV23-1 with TRBJ1-5; a possible D gene is TRBD1 (6 bases). TRBV23-1 is an ORF, and what it does is uncertain. Trimming stripped 3 bases from V and 7 bases from J, with 16 bases between. This CDR3 is built from 15 residues. CDR3 sequence: CASSQGLGARQPQHF. CDR3 DNA sequence: TGCGCCAGCAGTCAGGGGTTGGGGGCTAGGCAGCCCCAGCATTTT.

This sequence joins TRBV20-1 and TRBJ2-3; D call uncertain. The germline V gene has CDR1 DFQATT and CDR2 SNEGSKA (reference sequence). V shed 0 bases and J shed 2 bases, with 12 bases lying between them. The CDR3 extends over 15 amino acids. The chain's CDR3 is CSARDVVGNTDTQYF. DNA for the CDR3: TGCAGTGCTAGAGATGTTGTCGGAAACACAGATACGCAGTATTTT.

The J gene is TRBJ2-1, the V gene TRBV7-6, with a tentative D call TRBD2 (7 bases). CDR3 length: 17 residues. Per the germline V gene, CDR1 is SGHVS and CDR2 is FNYEAQ. With 1 base removed from V and 3 bases from J, the gap between germline ends came to 16 bases. The CDR3 region has the DNA TGTGCCAGCAGCTTAGATGGTGGGGGGGCACACTACAATGAGCAGTTCTTC. Its protein is CASSLDGGGAHYNEQFF.

CDR3 sequence reads: CSAPGQGGALRNTEAFF. The CDR3 DNA reads as TGCAGTGCTCCCGGACAGGGAGGGGCCCTTCGGAACACTGAAGCTTTCTTT. J is TRBJ1-1 and V is TRBV20-1, with 8 bases identical to TRBD1. Germline V gives CDR1 DFQATT, CDR2 SNEGSKA (reference sequence). CDR3 length equals 17 residues. V trimming: 5 bases; J trimming: 1 base; junction bases outside the gene matches: 15.

The rearrangement links TRBV14 to TRBJ2-2; D is unresolved. The V gene's germline CDR1 is SGHDN and CDR2 FVKESK. The CDR3 is 16 amino acids. Trimming removed 2 bases from V and 0 bases from J, with 10 bases in between. The CDR3 bases are TGTGCCAGCAGCCAACTGGCAACCGCGAACACCGGGGAGCTGTTTTTT. This codes for CASSQLATANTGELFF. Combining the CDR3 with reference TRBV14 and TRBJ2-2 gives the whole variable domain EAGVTQFPSHSVIEKGQTVTLRCDPISGHDNLYWYRRVMGKEIKFLLHFVKESKQDESGMPNNRFLAERTGGTYSTLKVQPAELEDSGVYFCASSQLATANTGELFFGEGSRLTVL.